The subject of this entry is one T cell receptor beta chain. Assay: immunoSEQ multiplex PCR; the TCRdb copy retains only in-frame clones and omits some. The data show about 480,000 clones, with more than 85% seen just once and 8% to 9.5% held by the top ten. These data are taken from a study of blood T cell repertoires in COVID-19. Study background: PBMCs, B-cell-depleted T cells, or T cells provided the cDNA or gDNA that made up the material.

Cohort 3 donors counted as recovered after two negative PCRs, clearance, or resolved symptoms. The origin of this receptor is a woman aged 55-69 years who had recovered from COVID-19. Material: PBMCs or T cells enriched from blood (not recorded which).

CDR3 coding DNA: TGTGCCAGCAGTGAAGTAACAGGGACTCAGCCCCAGCATTTT. It codes for CASSEVTGTQPQHF. The V call is TRBV2, the J call TRBJ1-5; TRBD1 is a possible D gene (6 bases). Trimming stripped 1 base from V and 6 bases from J, with 10 bases between. The CDR3 loop spans 14 amino acids. The germline gives CDR1 SNHLY, CDR2 FYNNEI.